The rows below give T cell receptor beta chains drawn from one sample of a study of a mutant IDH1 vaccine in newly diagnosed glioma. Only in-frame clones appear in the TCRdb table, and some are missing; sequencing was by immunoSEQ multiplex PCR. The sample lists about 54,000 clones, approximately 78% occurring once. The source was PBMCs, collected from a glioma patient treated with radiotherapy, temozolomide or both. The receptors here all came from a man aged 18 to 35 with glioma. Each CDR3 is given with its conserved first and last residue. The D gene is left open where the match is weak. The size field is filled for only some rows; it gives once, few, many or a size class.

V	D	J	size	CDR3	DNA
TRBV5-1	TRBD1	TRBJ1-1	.	CASSWEGAWNTEAFF	TGCGCCAGCAGCTGGGAGGGGGCTTGGAACACTGAAGCTTTCTTT
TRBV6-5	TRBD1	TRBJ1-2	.	CASSYGDSAYGYTF	TGTGCCAGCAGTTACGGGGACAGCGCCTATGGCTACACCTTC
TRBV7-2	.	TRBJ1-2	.	CASSLATASSGYTF	TGTGCCAGCAGCTTAGCCACAGCAAGCTCTGGCTACACCTTC
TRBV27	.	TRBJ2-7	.	CASSLDQREQYF	TGTGCCAGCAGTTTAGACCAAAGGGAGCAGTACTTC
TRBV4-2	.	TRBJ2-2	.	CASEAGRTGELFF	TGTGCCAGCGAGGCGGGCAGGACCGGGGAGCTGTTTTTT
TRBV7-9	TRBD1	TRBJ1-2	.	CASRDRVDYGYTF	TGTGCCAGCCGTGACAGGGTGGACTATGGCTACACCTTC
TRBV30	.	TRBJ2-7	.	CAWSRRLGLYEQYF	TGTGCCTGGAGTCGCAGACTTGGTTTATACGAGCAGTACTTC
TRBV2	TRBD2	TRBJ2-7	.	CASEGPGTSGGQYF	TGTGCCAGCGAAGGGCCCGGGACTAGCGGAGGGCAGTACTTC
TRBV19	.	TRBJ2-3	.	CATRMSAFATDTQYF	TGTGCCACCCGAATGAGTGCGTTTGCCACAGATACGCAGTATTTT
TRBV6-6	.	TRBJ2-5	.	CASRPFGGGETQYF	TGTGCCAGCCGGCCATTTGGAGGAGGTGAGACCCAGTACTTC
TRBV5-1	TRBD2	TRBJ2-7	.	CASSLRPGLALDEQYF	TGCGCCAGCAGCTTAAGACCGGGACTAGCATTGGACGAGCAGTACTTC
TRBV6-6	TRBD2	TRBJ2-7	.	CASSRLAGVNSYEQYF	TGTGCCAGCAGTAGGCTAGCGGGGGTCAACTCCTACGAGCAGTACTTC
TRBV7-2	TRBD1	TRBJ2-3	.	CASSLEQGADTQYF	TGTGCCAGCAGCTTAGAACAGGGGGCGGATACGCAGTATTTT
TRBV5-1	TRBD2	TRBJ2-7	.	CASSLGTSGGYEQYF	TGCGCCAGCAGCTTGGGGACTAGCGGGGGGTACGAGCAGTACTTC
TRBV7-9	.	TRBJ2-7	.	CASSPPGPVSYEQYF	TGTGCCAGCAGCCCCCCCGGGCCGGTCTCCTACGAGCAGTACTTC
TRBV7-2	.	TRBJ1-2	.	CASSLVSQVGRGSAGYTF	TGTGCCAGCAGCTTAGTCAGTCAGGTCGGCAGGGGATCGGCTGGCTACACCTTC
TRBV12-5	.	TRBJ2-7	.	CASGLEEGLEQYF	TGTGCTAGTGGTTTGGAGGAAGGCCTTGAGCAGTACTTC
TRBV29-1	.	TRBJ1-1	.	CSVEGHLSTEAFF	TGCAGCGTTGAAGGACATTTAAGCACTGAAGCTTTCTTT
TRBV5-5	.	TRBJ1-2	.	CASSLIGEGYGYTF	TGTGCCAGCAGCTTGATAGGGGAGGGATATGGCTACACCTTC
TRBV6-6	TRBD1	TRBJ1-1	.	CASNDRVDTEAFF	TGTGCCAGCAACGACAGGGTCGACACTGAAGCTTTCTTT
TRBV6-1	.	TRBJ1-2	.	CATPDRVNGYTF	TGTGCCACTCCGGACAGAGTTAATGGCTACACCTTC
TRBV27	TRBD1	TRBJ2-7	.	CASSFGSTGNEQYF	TGTGCCAGCAGTTTTGGCTCGACAGGGAACGAGCAGTACTTC
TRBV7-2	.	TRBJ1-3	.	CASSGSSSGNTIYF	TGTGCCAGCTCCGGGTCTTCGTCTGGAAACACCATATATTTT
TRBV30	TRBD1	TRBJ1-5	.	CACNWVGQGNQPQHF	TGTGCCTGCAATTGGGTCGGACAGGGCAATCAGCCCCAGCATTTT
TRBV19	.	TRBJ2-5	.	CASSMGPTQYF	TGTGCCAGTAGTATGGGCCCAACCCAGTACTTC
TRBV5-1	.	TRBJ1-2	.	CASSLEMRRFHDYGYTF	TGCGCCAGCAGCTTGGAAATGCGGAGATTTCATGACTATGGCTACACCTTC
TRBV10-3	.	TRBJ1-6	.	CAISARQGPLHF	TGTGCCATCAGTGCGAGGCAGGGACCCCTCCACTTT
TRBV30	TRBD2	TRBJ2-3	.	CAWSPEVWRAGERSPNLGTDTQYF	TGTGCCTGGAGTCCCGAAGTTTGGCGCGCGGGGGAAAGGAGTCCAAATCTAGGCACAGATACGCAGTATTTT
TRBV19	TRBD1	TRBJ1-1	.	CASSIGRDRSMNTEAFF	TGTGCCAGTAGTATAGGAAGGGACAGGTCTATGAACACTGAAGCTTTCTTT
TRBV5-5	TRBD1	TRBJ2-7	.	CASRFGTGSYEQYF	TGTGCCAGCAGGTTCGGGACAGGGAGTTACGAGCAGTACTTC
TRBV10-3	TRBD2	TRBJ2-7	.	CAGGGPSYEQYF	TGTGCTGGCGGGGGGCCTTCCTACGAGCAGTACTTC
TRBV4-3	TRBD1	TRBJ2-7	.	CASSAGQGAYEQYF	TGCGCCAGCAGTGCCGGACAGGGGGCTTACGAGCAGTACTTC
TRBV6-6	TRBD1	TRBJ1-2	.	CASSSTEGQGTYGYTF	TGTGCCAGCAGTTCCACCGAAGGACAGGGGACGTATGGCTACACCTTC
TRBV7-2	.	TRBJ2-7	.	CASSLRPGGVTYEQYF	TGTGCCAGCAGCTTAAGACCAGGGGGGGTAACCTACGAGCAGTACTTC
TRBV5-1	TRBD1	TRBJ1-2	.	CASSPDRVFGYTF	TGCGCCAGCAGCCCCGACAGGGTCTTCGGCTACACCTTC
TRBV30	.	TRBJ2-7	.	CAWTGSLEQYF	TGTGCCTGGACGGGGTCCCTTGAGCAGTACTTC
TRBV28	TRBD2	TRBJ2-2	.	CASSLGLAGGELFF	TGTGCCAGCAGTTTAGGTCTAGCGGGCGGGGAGCTGTTTTTT
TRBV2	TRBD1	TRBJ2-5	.	CASSIGTGPQETQYF	TGTGCCAGCAGTATCGGGACAGGACCACAAGAGACCCAGTACTTC
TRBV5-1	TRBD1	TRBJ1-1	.	CASSLGTRGRNTEAFF	TGCGCCAGCAGCTTGGGAACCAGGGGGAGGAACACTGAAGCTTTCTTT
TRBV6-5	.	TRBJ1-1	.	CASSWVAGGLEAFF	TGTGCCAGCAGTTGGGTCGCCGGCGGTTTGGAGGCTTTCTTT
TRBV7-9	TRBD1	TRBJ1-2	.	CASSLNSNRGYGYTF	TGTGCCAGCAGCTTAAATTCGAACAGGGGGTATGGCTACACCTTC
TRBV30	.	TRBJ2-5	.	CASERGVTQYF	TGTGCCTCCGAGAGGGGGGTGACCCAGTACTTC
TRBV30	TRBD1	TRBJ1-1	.	CAWQGQGKAFF	TGTGCCTGGCAAGGACAGGGTAAGGCTTTCTTT
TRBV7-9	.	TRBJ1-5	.	CASSQGYSNQPQHF	TGTGCCAGCAGCCAGGGATATAGCAATCAGCCCCAGCATTTT
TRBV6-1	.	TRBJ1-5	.	CASSERSGAGQPQHF	TGTGCCAGCAGTGAAAGGTCGGGGGCCGGTCAGCCCCAGCATTTT
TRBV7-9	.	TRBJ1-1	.	CASSGGEVTYTEAFF	TGTGCCAGCAGCGGCGGGGAGGTCACTTACACTGAAGCTTTCTTT
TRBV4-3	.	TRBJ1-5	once	CASSQVITGDQPQHF	TGCGCCAGCAGCCAAGTCATTACAGGAGACCAGCCCCAGCATTTT
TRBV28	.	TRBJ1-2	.	CASSFGGGAKVYGYTF	TGTGCCAGCAGTTTCGGAGGGGGGGCGAAGGTGTATGGCTACACCTTC
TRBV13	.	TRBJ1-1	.	CASSDRGAMNTEAFF	TGTGCCAGCAGCGACCGGGGAGCCATGAACACTGAAGCTTTCTTT
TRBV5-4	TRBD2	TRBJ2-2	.	CASSDPIAGGNTGELFF	TGTGCCAGCAGCGACCCGATAGCGGGAGGGAACACCGGGGAGCTGTTTTTT
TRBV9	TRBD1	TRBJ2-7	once	CASSGSGTAAYEQYF	TGTGCCAGCAGCGGCTCCGGGACAGCAGCCTACGAGCAGTACTTC
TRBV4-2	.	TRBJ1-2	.	CASSQDGASLIEGYTF	TGTGCCAGCAGCCAAGATGGTGCCTCCTTAATCGAAGGCTACACCTTC
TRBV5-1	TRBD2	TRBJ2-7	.	CASSLYGRDAYEQYF	TGCGCCAGCAGCTTGTACGGGAGGGACGCCTACGAGCAGTACTTC
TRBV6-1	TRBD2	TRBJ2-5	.	CASSEVASGRGETQYF	TGTGCCAGCAGTGAAGTGGCTAGCGGACGCGGGGAGACCCAGTACTTC
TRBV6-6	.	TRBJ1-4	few	CASSKQHTNEKLFF	TGTGCCAGCAGCAAACAGCATACTAATGAAAAACTGTTTTTT
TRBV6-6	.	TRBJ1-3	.	CATQLGNTIYF	TGTGCCACTCAATTAGGAAACACCATATATTTT
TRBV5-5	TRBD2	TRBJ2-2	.	CASSSTSGANTGELFF	TGTGCCAGCAGCTCCACTAGCGGGGCGAACACCGGGGAGCTGTTTTTT
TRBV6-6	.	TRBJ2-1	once	CATQGRQTGDEQFF	TGTGCCACTCAGGGGAGGCAAACGGGCGATGAGCAGTTCTTC
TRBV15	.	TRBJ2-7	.	CATSRDKGPDAEQYF	TGTGCCACCAGCAGAGATAAGGGCCCCGACGCCGAGCAGTACTTC